The sequence of this T cell receptor beta chain was determined in a study of shared clonotypes between healthy human individuals. Sequenced by immunoSEQ multiplex PCR; TCRdb stores in-frame clones only, minus some. The sample has 2,500,000 or so clones, around 93% seen once. Sequencing input: naive CD4+ T cells from PBMCs. Subset reported: CD45RA+ positively selected. The clonotype originates from a man aged 18-30 years in good health. Some clones in this sample may be carry-over from other donors' samples.

CDR3 region: CASRTSGRETQYF. The CDR3 nucleotides are TGCGCCAGCAGGACTAGCGGGAGGGAGACCCAGTACTTC. The chain links TRBV10-2 to TRBJ2-5, with TRBD2 matching 13 bases. The CDR3 length is 13 residues. V lost 6 bases and J lost 5; bases outside the gene matches: 0. CDR1 is WSHSY, CDR2 SAAADI, per germline.